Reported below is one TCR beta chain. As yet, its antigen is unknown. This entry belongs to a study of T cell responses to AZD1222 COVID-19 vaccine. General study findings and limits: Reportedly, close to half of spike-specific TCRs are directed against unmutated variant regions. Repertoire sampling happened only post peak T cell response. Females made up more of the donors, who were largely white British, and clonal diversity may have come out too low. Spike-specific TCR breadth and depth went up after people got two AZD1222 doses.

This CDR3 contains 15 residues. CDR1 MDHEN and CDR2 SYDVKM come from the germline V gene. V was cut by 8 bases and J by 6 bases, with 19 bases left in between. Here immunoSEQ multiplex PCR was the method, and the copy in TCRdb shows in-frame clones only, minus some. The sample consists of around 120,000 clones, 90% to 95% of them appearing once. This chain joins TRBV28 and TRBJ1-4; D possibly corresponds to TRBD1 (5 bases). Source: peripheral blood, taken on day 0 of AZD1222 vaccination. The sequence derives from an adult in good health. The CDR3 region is CASSPQPGRHEKLFF. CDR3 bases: TGTGCCAGCTCCCCACAACCGGGACGGCATGAAAAACTGTTTTTT.